These 14 T cell receptor beta chains originate from one sample sequenced in a study of cytomegalovirus exposure and HLA in healthy donors. The PCR employed 60 Vbeta primers together with 13 Jbeta primers. Sequencing was performed with immunoSEQ multiplex PCR; in TCRdb, only in-frame clones are kept and a portion is missing. The data hold over 150,000 clones, with about four fifths observed a single time. Sequenced: PBMCs. The source is a woman aged 25-40 years in good health and CMV-seropositive.

This chain connects TRBV29-1 to TRBJ2-1; 8 positions match TRBD1. V gave up 4 bases and J gave up 7 bases; unmatched junction bases: 3. The CDR3 loop spans 12 amino acids. The germline V gene encodes CDR1 SQVTM and CDR2 ANQGSEA. The DNA of the CDR3 is TGCAGCGTTGGACAGGGGAATAATGAGCAGTTCTTC. Amino acids: CSVGQGNNEQFF.

This chain uses TRBV18 with TRBJ1-1; D is possibly TRBD1 (5 bases). This CDR3 has 16 amino acids. V was cut by 4 bases and J by 11 bases, with 26 bases left in between. The germline gives CDR1 KGHSH, CDR2 LQKENI. CDR3 DNA: TGTGCCAGCTCACAACTTCGGGACTCCCGGCAATTTAGTGCTTTCTTT. Translated: CASSQLRDSRQFSAFF.

The chain combines TRBV12-5 with TRBJ2-1, with D possibly being TRBD2 (5 bases). CDR1 and CDR2 (germline): LGHNT, FRNRAP. V gave up 1 base and J gave up 4 bases, with 8 bases separating them. The length of the CDR3 is 14 residues. CDR3 sequence: CASGLDSEYNEQFF. Written as DNA, the CDR3 is TGTGCTAGTGGTTTGGATAGCGAGTACAATGAGCAGTTCTTC. Full variable domain (rest looked up from reference TRBV12-5 and TRBJ2-1): DARVTQTPRHKVTEMGQEVTMRCQPILGHNTVFWYRQTMMQGLELLAYFRNRAPLDDSGMPKDRFSAEMPDATLATLKIQPSEPRDSAVYFCASGLDSEYNEQFFGPGTRLTVL.

The chain carries TRBV5-1 and TRBJ2-1, with TRBD1 as a possible D gene (6 bases). Germline assignment: CDR1 SGHRS and CDR2 YFSETQ. This CDR3 is 18 amino acids long. V was shortened by 2 bases and J by 0 bases, with 18 bases between the two germline ends. The CDR3 loop is CASSFGDGDTLSYNEQFF. The DNA for the CDR3 is TGCGCCAGCAGCTTCGGTGATGGGGACACCCTCTCCTACAATGAGCAGTTCTTC. The full variable domain, its missing parts supplied by reference TRBV5-1 and TRBJ2-1, is KAGVTQTPRYLIKTRGQQVTLSCSPISGHRSVSWYQQTPGQGLQFLFEYFSETQRNKGNFPGRFSGRQFSNSRSEMNVSTLELGDSALYLCASSFGDGDTLSYNEQFFGPGTRLTVL.

The chain uses TRBV28 and TRBJ1-5; a possible D gene is TRBD1 (6 bases). This CDR3 contains 15 residues. Germline CDR1 reads MDHEN; CDR2 reads SYDVKM. Deletions cut 7 bases from V and 4 bases from J, with 17 bases between. The CDR3 DNA reads as TGTGCCAGCAATCCGCCAGGGGTGGGAAATCAGCCCCAGCATTTT. It encodes CASNPPGVGNQPQHF.

The V call is TRBV6-1, the J call TRBJ1-6; TRBD1 is a possible D gene (5 bases). CDR1 MNHNS and CDR2 SASEGT come from the germline V gene. The CDR3 runs 18 residues. V lost 1 base, J lost 7 bases, and 20 bases lay in between. The CDR3 DNA sequence: TGTGCCAGCAGTGAAGTCCTAGGGGCCACATGGCGGAATTCACCCCTCCACTTT. This codes for CASSEVLGATWRNSPLHF.

The gene calls are TRBV15 and TRBJ2-3, with D possibly being TRBD1 (6 bases). CDR1 and CDR2 (germline): LNHNV, YYDKDF (reference sequence). The V and J ends lost 4 bases and 3 bases respectively, with 14 bases between them. This CDR3 spans 15 amino acids. CDR3 residues: CATSTGWGRTDTQYF. CDR3 coding DNA: TGTGCCACCAGCACGGGGTGGGGGCGGACAGATACGCAGTATTTT.

The chain employs TRBV4-3 and TRBJ1-1; TRBD1 aligns across 7 bases. The CDR3 runs to 16 residues. The germline gives CDR1 LGHNA, CDR2 YSLEER. J was trimmed by 3 bases and V by 3 bases; bases with no gene match: 10. The DNA of the CDR3 is TGCGCCAGCAGCCAGCATATGACAGGGACCTACACTGAAGCTTTCTTT. This sequence encodes CASSQHMTGTYTEAFF.

The chain has TRBV14 and TRBJ2-7; D is undetermined. Germline V gives CDR1 SGHDN, CDR2 FVKESK. V was trimmed by 0 bases and J by 8 bases, leaving 11 bases between them. The CDR3 sequence is 13 residues long. CDR3 residues: CASSQEIPDQQYF. CDR3 nucleotides: TGTGCCAGCAGCCAAGAAATCCCAGATCAGCAGTACTTC.

The rearrangement uses TRBV2 and TRBJ1-6; a possible D gene is TRBD1 (6 bases). V shed 6 bases and J shed 3 bases, with 9 bases lying between them. CDR3 length: 14 amino acids. From germline, CDR1 is SNHLY and CDR2 FYNNEI. The CDR3 spells CASRPRGYNSPLHF. The CDR3 DNA reads TGTGCCAGCAGACCCAGGGGCTATAATTCACCCCTCCACTTT. The full variable domain, with the rest looked up from reference TRBV2 and TRBJ1-6, is EPEVTQTPSHQVTQMGQEVILRCVPISNHLYFYWYRQILGQKVEFLVSFYNNEISEKSEIFDDQFSVERPDGSNFTLKIRSTKLEDSAMYFCASRPRGYNSPLHFGNGTRLTVT.

This chain joins TRBV9 and TRBJ2-7, with D tentatively TRBD1 (5 bases). Trimming stripped 0 bases from V and 6 bases from J, with 13 bases between. This CDR3 contains 14 residues. Germline V gene data show CDR1 as SGDLS and CDR2 as YYNGEE. The CDR3 sequence is CASSVGGHQSEQYF. As DNA, the CDR3 is TGTGCCAGCAGCGTAGGCGGACACCAGAGCGAGCAGTACTTC.

This rearrangement joins TRBV5-1 to TRBJ2-2, with unresolved D. V lost 0 bases and J 3 bases, leaving 6 bases between the germline ends. The CDR3 covers 14 residues. Germline V gene lookup returns CDR1 SGHRS and CDR2 YFSETQ. CDR3 in DNA: TGCGCCAGCAGCTTGGGGTCGGACACCGGGGAGCTGTTTTTT. The encoded protein is CASSLGSDTGELFF.

The CDR3 nucleotides are TGTGCCAGCAGCTTTCGCTTCCGGGGCTCCTACAATGAGCAGTTCTTC. This sequence encodes CASSFRFRGSYNEQFF. The rearrangement links TRBV7-2 to TRBJ2-1, with a tentative D call TRBD2 (5 bases). Per the germline V gene, CDR1 is SGHTA and CDR2 is FQGNSA. The CDR3 has 16 residues. The V end was cut by 3 bases, the J end by 0 bases, with 12 bases between. Combining the CDR3 with reference TRBV7-2 and TRBJ2-1 gives the whole variable domain GAGVSQSPSNKVTEKGKDVELRCDPISGHTALYWYRQSLGQGLEFLIYFQGNSAPDKSGLPSDRFSAERTGGSVSTLTIQRTQQEDSAVYLCASSFRFRGSYNEQFFGPGTRLTVL.

The table lists this clone with a few counts. Here the CDR3 reads CASSNTGSNQPQHF. For the CDR3, the DNA is TGTGCCAGCAGCAATACAGGTAGCAATCAGCCCCAGCATTTT. The V call is TRBV11-2, the J call TRBJ1-5; TRBD1 might be the D (5 bases). The V end lost 5 bases, the J end lost 0 bases, and 8 bases lay between the germline ends. This CDR3 has 14 residues. Germline values: CDR1 SGHAT, CDR2 FQNNGV.